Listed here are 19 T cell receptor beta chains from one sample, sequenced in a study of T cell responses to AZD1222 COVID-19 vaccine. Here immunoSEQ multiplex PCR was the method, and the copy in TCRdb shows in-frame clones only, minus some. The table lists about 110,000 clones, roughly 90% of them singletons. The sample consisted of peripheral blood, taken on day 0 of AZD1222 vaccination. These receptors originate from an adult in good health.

This CDR3 reads CASSVWGRTEAFF. The CDR3, as DNA: TGTGCCAGTAGCGTATGGGGGCGAACTGAAGCTTTCTTT. The chain couples TRBV19 to TRBJ1-1, with D possibly matching TRBD1 (6 bases). There are 13 residues in the CDR3. CDR1 LNHDA and CDR2 SQIVND come from the germline V gene (reference sequence). V lost 6 bases and J lost 5, with 13 bases in between.

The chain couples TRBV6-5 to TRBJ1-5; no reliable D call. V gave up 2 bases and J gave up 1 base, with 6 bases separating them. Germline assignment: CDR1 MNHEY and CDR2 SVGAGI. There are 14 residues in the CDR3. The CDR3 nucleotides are TGTGCCAGCAGTTACATGGTGAGCAATCAGCCCCAGCATTTT. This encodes CASSYMVSNQPQHF.

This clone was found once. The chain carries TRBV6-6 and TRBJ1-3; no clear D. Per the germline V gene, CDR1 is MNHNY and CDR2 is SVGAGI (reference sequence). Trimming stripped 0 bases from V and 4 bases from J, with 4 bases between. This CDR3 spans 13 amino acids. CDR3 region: CASSYSGGNTIYF. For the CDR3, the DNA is TGTGCCAGCAGTTACTCGGGGGGAAACACCATATATTTT.

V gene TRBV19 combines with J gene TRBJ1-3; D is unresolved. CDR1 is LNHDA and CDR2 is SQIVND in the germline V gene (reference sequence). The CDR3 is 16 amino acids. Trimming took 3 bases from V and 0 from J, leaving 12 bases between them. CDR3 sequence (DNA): TGTGCCAGTAGTATTAAGGACCTTAACTCTGGAAACACCATATATTTT. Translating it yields CASSIKDLNSGNTIYF.

CDR3 DNA: TGCAGCCTCAGCGGGAGGAGCTCCTACAATGAGCAGTTCTTC. Its protein product is CSLSGRSSYNEQFF. V and J are TRBV29-1 and TRBJ2-1, with 9 bases lining up with TRBD2. The CDR3 sequence is 14 residues long. Germline V lookup: CDR1 SQVTM, CDR2 ANQGSEA. V dropped 8 bases and J dropped 0; count of bases not matched to a gene: 5.

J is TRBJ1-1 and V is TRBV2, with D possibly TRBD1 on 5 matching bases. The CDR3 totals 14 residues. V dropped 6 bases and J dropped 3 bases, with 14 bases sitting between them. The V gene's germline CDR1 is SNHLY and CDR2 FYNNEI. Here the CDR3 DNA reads TGTGCCAGCAGCCAACTTCGGGGGGACACTGAAGCTTTCTTT. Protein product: CASSQLRGDTEAFF.

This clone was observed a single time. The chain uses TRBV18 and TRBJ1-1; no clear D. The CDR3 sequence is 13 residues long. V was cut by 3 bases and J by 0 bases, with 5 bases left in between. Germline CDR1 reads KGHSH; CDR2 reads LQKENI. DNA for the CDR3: TGTGCCAGCTCACCGGGGATGAACACTGAAGCTTTCTTT. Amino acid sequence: CASSPGMNTEAFF.

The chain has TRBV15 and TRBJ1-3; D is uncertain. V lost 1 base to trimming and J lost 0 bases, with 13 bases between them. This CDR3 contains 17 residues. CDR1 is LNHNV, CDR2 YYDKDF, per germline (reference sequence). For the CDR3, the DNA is TGTGCCACCAGCAGAGGCGGGATACGGGGCTCTGGAAACACCATATATTTT. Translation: CATSRGGIRGSGNTIYF.

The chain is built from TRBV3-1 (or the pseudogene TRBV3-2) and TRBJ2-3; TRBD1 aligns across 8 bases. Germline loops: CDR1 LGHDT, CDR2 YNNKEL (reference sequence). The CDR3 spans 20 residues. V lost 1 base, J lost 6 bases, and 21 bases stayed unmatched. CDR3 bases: TGTGCCAGCAGCCAAGCCCAGGGGGCCAGGGTAGGTCAGCGACAGGATACGCAGTATTTT. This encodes CASSQAQGARVGQRQDTQYF.

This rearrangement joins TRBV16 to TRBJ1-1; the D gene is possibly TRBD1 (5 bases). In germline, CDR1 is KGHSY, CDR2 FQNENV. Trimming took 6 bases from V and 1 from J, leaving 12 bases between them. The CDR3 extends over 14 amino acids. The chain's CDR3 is CASSPGPKNTEAFF. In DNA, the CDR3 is TGTGCCAGCAGTCCGGGACCGAAGAACACTGAAGCTTTCTTT.

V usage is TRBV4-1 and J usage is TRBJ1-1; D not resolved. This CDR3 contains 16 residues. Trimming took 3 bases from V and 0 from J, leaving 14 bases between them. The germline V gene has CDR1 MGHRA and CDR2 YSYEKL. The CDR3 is CASSHKGRVLNTEAFF. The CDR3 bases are TGCGCCAGCAGCCACAAAGGGCGGGTCCTGAACACTGAAGCTTTCTTT.

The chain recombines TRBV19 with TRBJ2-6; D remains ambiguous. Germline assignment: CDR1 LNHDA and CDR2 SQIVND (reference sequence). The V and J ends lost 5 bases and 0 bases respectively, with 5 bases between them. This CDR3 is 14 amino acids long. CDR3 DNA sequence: TGTGCCAGTAGTCCCCACTCTGGGGCCAACGTCCTGACTTTC. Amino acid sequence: CASSPHSGANVLTF.

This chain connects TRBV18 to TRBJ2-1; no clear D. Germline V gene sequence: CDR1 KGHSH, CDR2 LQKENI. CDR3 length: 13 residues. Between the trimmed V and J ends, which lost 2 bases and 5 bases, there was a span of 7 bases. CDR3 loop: CASSPYVNNEQFF. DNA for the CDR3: TGTGCCAGCTCACCATACGTCAACAATGAGCAGTTCTTC.

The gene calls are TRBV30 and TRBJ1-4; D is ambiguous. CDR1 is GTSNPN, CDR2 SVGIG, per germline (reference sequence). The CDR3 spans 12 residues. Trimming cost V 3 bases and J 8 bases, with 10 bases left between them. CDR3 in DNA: TGTGCCTGGAGCGGGATATGGGAAAAACTGTTTTTT. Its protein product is CAWSGIWEKLFF.

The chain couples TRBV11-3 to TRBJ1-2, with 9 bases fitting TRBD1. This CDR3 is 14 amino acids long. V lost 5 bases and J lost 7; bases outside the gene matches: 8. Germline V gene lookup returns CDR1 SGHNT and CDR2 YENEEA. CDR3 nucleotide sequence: TGTGCCAGCAGCGGAGGGACAGGGTTGGGTGGCTACACCTTC. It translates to CASSGGTGLGGYTF.

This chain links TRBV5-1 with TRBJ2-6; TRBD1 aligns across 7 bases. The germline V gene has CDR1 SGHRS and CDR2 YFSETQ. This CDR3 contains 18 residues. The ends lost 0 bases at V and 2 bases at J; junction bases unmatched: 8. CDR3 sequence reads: CASSLVPGGRTGANVLTF. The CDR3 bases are TGCGCCAGCAGCTTGGTCCCAGGGGGACGCACTGGGGCCAACGTCCTGACTTTC.

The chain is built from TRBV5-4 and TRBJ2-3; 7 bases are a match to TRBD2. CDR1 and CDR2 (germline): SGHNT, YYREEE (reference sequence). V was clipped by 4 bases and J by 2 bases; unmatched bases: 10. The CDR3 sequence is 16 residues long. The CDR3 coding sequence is TGTGCCAGCAGCACCCCTTTGGGAGGGTCCACAGATACGCAGTATTTT. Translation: CASSTPLGGSTDTQYF.

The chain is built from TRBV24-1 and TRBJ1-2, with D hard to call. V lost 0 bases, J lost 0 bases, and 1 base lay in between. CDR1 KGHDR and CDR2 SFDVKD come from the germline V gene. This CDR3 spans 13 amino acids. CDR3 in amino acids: CATSDLTNYGYTF. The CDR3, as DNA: TGTGCCACCAGTGATTTGACTAACTATGGCTACACCTTC.

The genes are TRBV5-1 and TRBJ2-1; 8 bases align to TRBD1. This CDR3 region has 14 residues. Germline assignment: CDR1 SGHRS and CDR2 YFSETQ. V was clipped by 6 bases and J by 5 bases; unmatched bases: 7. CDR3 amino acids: CASIIGQGHNEQFF. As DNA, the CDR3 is TGCGCCAGCATAATCGGACAGGGCCACAATGAGCAGTTCTTC.